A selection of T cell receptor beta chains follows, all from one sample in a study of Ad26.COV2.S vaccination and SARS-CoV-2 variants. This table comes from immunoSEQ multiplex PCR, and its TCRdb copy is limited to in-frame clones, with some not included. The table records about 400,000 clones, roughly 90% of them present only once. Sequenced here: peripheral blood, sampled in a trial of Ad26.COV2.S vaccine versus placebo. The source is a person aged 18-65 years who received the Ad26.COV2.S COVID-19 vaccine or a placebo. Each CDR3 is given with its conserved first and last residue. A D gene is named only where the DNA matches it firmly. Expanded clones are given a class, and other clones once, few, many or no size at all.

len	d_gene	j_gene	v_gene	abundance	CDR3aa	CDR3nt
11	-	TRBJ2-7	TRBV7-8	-	CASSLDVGLYF	TGTGCCAGCAGCTTAGACGTAGGGTTGTACTTC
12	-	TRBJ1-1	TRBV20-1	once	CSASQGGLEAFF	TGCAGTGCTAGTCAGGGCGGCCTTGAAGCTTTCTTT
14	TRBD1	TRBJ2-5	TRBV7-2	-	CASSAGQGGETQYF	TGTGCCAGCAGCGCCGGACAGGGCGGAGAGACCCAGTACTTC
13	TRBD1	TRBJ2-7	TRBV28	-	CASTRTGPYEQYF	TGTGCCAGCACCAGGACAGGCCCCTACGAGCAGTACTTC
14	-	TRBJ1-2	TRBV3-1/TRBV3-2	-	CASSQRGPTSGYTF	TGTGCCAGCAGCCAAAGGGGCCCCACATCGGGCTACACCTTC
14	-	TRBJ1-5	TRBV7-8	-	CASSLAGGWQPQHF	TGTGCCAGCAGCTTAGCGGGGGGATGGCAGCCCCAGCATTTT
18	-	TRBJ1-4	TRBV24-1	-	CATSDLTAGVRANEKLFF	TGTGCCACCAGTGACCTGACCGCAGGGGTTCGAGCTAATGAAAAACTGTTTTTT
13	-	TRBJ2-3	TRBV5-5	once	CASGNRGTDTQYF	TGTGCCAGCGGAAACAGGGGCACAGATACGCAGTATTTT
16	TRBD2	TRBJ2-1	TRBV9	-	CASGSIAGGIYNEQFF	TGTGCCAGCGGATCCATAGCGGGGGGGATCTACAATGAGCAGTTCTTC
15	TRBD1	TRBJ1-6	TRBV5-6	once	CASSGGTGLTSPLHF	TGTGCCAGCAGCGGCGGGACAGGTCTGACTTCACCCCTCCACTTT
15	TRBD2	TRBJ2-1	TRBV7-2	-	CASSSGPSGRNEQFF	TGTGCCAGCAGCTCCGGACCTAGCGGGAGGAATGAGCAGTTCTTC
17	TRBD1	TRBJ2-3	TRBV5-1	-	CASSRTDRGRNTDTQYF	TGCGCCAGCAGCAGAACCGACAGGGGGCGAAACACAGATACGCAGTATTTT
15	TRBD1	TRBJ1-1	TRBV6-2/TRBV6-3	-	CASSYGNRGPSEAFF	TGTGCCAGCAGTTACGGGAACAGGGGGCCGAGTGAAGCTTTCTTT
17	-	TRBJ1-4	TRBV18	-	CASSPSHGEANDEKLFF	TGTGCCAGCTCACCATCTCACGGTGAGGCAAACGATGAAAAACTGTTTTTT
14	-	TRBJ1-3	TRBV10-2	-	CASSAGAEGNTIYF	TGCGCCAGCAGTGCGGGGGCAGAAGGAAACACCATATATTTT
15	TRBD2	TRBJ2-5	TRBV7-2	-	CASSPGLAGEETQYF	TGTGCCAGCAGCCCGGGACTAGCGGGGGAAGAGACCCAGTACTTC
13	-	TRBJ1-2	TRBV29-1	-	CSAERITNYGYTF	TGCAGCGCCGAGAGGATTACTAACTATGGCTACACCTTC
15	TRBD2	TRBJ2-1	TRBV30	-	CAWSPLILAGNEQFF	TGTGCCTGGAGTCCCTTAATACTAGCGGGCAATGAGCAGTTCTTC
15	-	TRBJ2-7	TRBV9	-	CASSVDGAEAYEQYF	TGTGCCAGCAGCGTAGATGGAGCGGAAGCCTACGAGCAGTACTTC
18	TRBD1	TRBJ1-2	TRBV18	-	CASSPQLGTGGGSYGYTF	TGTGCCAGCTCACCTCAACTGGGGACAGGCGGCGGTAGCTATGGCTACACCTTC
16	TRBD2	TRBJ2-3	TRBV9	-	CASSLRTSRSTDTQYF	TGTGCCAGCAGCTTACGGACTAGTCGCTCCACAGATACGCAGTATTTT
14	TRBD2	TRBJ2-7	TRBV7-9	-	CASTSFRGRDEQYF	TGTGCCAGCACGAGTTTTCGGGGGAGGGACGAGCAGTACTTC
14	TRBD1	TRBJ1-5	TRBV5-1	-	CASSLGQGIQPQHF	TGCGCCAGCAGCTTGGGACAGGGGATTCAGCCCCAGCATTTT
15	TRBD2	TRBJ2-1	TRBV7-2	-	CASSLTGGALDEQFF	TGTGCCAGCAGCTTAACGGGGGGTGCCCTGGATGAGCAGTTCTTC
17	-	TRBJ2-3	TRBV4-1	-	CASSLGRGGPSTDTQYF	TGCGCCAGCAGCCTAGGACGCGGGGGCCCTAGCACAGATACGCAGTATTTT
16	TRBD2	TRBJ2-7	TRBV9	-	CASSVGLAGGDYEQYF	TGTGCCAGCAGCGTCGGACTAGCGGGGGGAGATTACGAGCAGTACTTC
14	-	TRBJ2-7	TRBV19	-	CASSMRAELAEQYF	TGTGCCAGTAGTATGAGGGCAGAACTGGCCGAGCAGTACTTC
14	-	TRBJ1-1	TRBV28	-	CASSLWFQHTEAFF	TGTGCCAGCAGTTTATGGTTCCAGCACACTGAAGCTTTCTTT
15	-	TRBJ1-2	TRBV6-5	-	CASSYSSGANYGYTF	TGTGCCAGCAGTTACTCGTCCGGAGCTAACTATGGCTACACCTTC
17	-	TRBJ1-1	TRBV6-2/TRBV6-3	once	CASSYTGTTKMNTEAFF	TGTGCCAGCAGTTACACAGGGACAACTAAAATGAACACTGAAGCTTTCTTT
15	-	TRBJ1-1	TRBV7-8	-	CASSGPGLGNTEAFF	TGTGCCAGCAGCGGCCCGGGGCTCGGGAACACTGAAGCTTTCTTT
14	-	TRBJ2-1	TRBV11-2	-	CASSSTAQYNEQFF	TGTGCCAGCAGCTCCACCGCCCAATACAATGAGCAGTTCTTC
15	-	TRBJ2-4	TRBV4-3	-	CASSQTGLAKNIQYF	TGCGCCAGCAGCCAAACAGGGTTAGCCAAAAACATTCAGTACTTC
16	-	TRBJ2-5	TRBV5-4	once	CASSMGGTYSQETQYF	TGTGCCAGCAGCATGGGGGGAACATACTCTCAAGAGACCCAGTACTTC
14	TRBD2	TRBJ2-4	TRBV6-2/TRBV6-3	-	CASSPARGGNIQYF	TGTGCCAGCAGTCCCGCCCGGGGAGGGAACATTCAGTACTTC
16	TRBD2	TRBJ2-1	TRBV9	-	CASSPSGGQSYNEQFF	TGTGCCAGCAGCCCAAGCGGGGGGCAATCCTACAATGAGCAGTTCTTC
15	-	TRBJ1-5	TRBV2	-	CASSAEQYSNQPQHF	TGTGCCAGCAGTGCTGAGCAATATAGCAATCAGCCCCAGCATTTT
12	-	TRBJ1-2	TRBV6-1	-	CASSEGGSGYTF	TGTGCCAGCAGTGAAGGTGGGAGCGGCTACACCTTC